The rows below give T cell receptor beta chains drawn from one sample of a study of T-cell memory formation after mild COVID-19. TCRdb re-called the 5' RACE reads through MiXCR, storing one row per CDR3 protein. The sample has about 350,000 distinct CDR3 sequences; approximately 13% are singletons. The sample consisted of PBMCs or a T cell subset sorted from them (not recorded which). Receptors were obtained from a man aged 18 to 29 who had mild COVID-19 (a few samples of this study predate the infection). Cell type and time point are not known. Both conserved end residues are part of each CDR3. A D gene is named only where the DNA matches it firmly. Size is stated for part of the rows, as once, few or many counts, or as a class when the clone is expanded.

TRBD2	few	TRBJ2-1	TRBV11-2	TGTGCCAGCAGCTTAGGGACTAGTGTTTATGAGCAGTTCTTC	CASSLGTSVYEQFF
.	few	TRBJ2-5	TRBV4-1	TGCGCCAGCAGCCAGGGGGGCGCGTATGAGACCCAGTACTTC	CASSQGGAYETQYF
.	.	TRBJ2-2	TRBV12-3/TRBV12-4	TGTGCCAGCAAGGCTTCGCCCTCTCACCAGGAGCTGTTTTTT	CASKASPSHQELFF
TRBD2	.	TRBJ2-3	TRBV6-2/TRBV6-3	TGTGCCAGCAGTTACTCCGGTGGCGGGGGGGAATCAGATACGCAGTATTTT	CASSYSGGGGESDTQYF
.	many	TRBJ2-7	TRBV7-8	TGTGCCAGCAGCTCAGGTGGCGAGCAGTACTTC	CASSSGGEQYF
.	.	TRBJ1-1	TRBV5-1	TGCGCCAGCAGCTTGGCCGTCAGGGAGAACACTGAAGCTTTCTTT	CASSLAVRENTEAFF
TRBD1	few	TRBJ1-1	TRBV20-1	TGCAGTGCTATCCGGGAACAGGGGGCGGGTGAAGCTTTCTTT	CSAIREQGAGEAFF
.	.	TRBJ2-3	TRBV28	TGTGCCAGTTCCGGCCAGGATACGCAGTATTTT	CASSGQDTQYF
TRBD2	.	TRBJ2-3	TRBV9	TGTGCCAGCAGCGTAGGGCGGGGGGGCGGTGGAGATACGCAGTATTTT	CASSVGRGGGGDTQYF
TRBD1	few	TRBJ1-1	TRBV11-2	TGTGCCAGCAGGTCGGGGACAGGGAGGACGAACACTGAAGCTTTCTTT	CASRSGTGRTNTEAFF
TRBD1	.	TRBJ2-1	TRBV5-6	TGTGCCAGCAGCTTGATCGGGACAGCTAATGAGCAGTTCTTC	CASSLIGTANEQFF
.	many	TRBJ1-2	TRBV2	TGTGCCAGCAGTTACGAAATGGTCTTCTATGGCTACACCTTC	CASSYEMVFYGYTF
TRBD2	few	TRBJ2-5	TRBV29-1	TGCAGCGTTGCTGTGGTAGCGGGGGGAGAGACCCAGTACTTC	CSVAVVAGGETQYF
.	few	TRBJ2-3	TRBV20-1	TGCAGTGCGCGCGCCACTAGCACAGATACGCAGTATTTT	CSARATSTDTQYF
.	.	TRBJ1-5	TRBV7-3	TGTGCCAGCAGCTTACTTCCGAGGGCAGATAGCAATCAGCCCCAGCATTTT	CASSLLPRADSNQPQHF
.	.	TRBJ1-1	TRBV6-5	TGTGCCAGCAAGATACAGAGCATGAACACTGAAGCTTTCTTT	CASKIQSMNTEAFF
.	.	TRBJ1-6	TRBV7-9	TGTGCCAGCAGCGGACAGACCTATAATTCACCCCTCCACTTT	CASSGQTYNSPLHF
TRBD1	few	TRBJ1-2	TRBV6-5	TGTGCCAGCAGACGAGGGACAGTCCAACCTAACTATGGCTACACCTTC	CASRRGTVQPNYGYTF
.	few	TRBJ1-3	TRBV18	TGTGCCAGCTCACCACGAGCGAGTCTGAGCTCTGGAAACACCATATATTTT	CASSPRASLSSGNTIYF
.	few	TRBJ2-3	TRBV3-1	TGTGCCAGCAGCCAAGGAGCGAGAACTAGCACAGATACGCAGTATTTT	CASSQGARTSTDTQYF
TRBD1	few	TRBJ1-1	TRBV6-5	TGTGCCAGCAGTGTTTACAGGGGGCAAACTGAAGCTTTCTTT	CASSVYRGQTEAFF
TRBD2	.	TRBJ2-2	TRBV7-2	TGTGCCAGCCAGGGACTAGCTAACACCGGGGAGCTGTTTTTT	CASQGLANTGELFF
.	.	TRBJ1-3	TRBV4-1	TGCGCCAGCAGCCAAGGTCTCCTTGGAAACACCATATATTTT	CASSQGLLGNTIYF
.	.	TRBJ1-1	TRBV12-3/TRBV12-4	TGTGCCAGCAGACGGGACGTGACGACTGAAGCTTTCTTT	CASRRDVTTEAFF
TRBD2	.	TRBJ2-1	TRBV4-3	TGCGCCAGCAGCCTTAGCCCTACTAGCGGGGGCCATGAGCAGTTCTTC	CASSLSPTSGGHEQFF
TRBD2	many	TRBJ2-1	TRBV4-2	TGTGCCAGCAGCCAAGGGGTTATCGCGGGGGTCCCCTACAATGAGCAGTTCTTC	CASSQGVIAGVPYNEQFF
.	.	TRBJ1-6	TRBV12-3/TRBV12-4	TGTGCCAGCAGTTTCCTCCCAGGTTCCAATTCACCCCTCCACTTT	CASSFLPGSNSPLHF